The 4 T cell receptor beta chains in this list originate from one sample, sequenced in a study of blood T cells in healthy people across ages. A second PCR of about 7 to 12 cycles used a sample-barcoded 5' primer and a J-beta primer mix. TCRdb fed the 5' RACE reads into MiXCR, producing one record per CDR3 protein. The sample records about 800,000 distinct CDR3 sequences, less than 60% being singletons. Sequences were obtained from blood. The receptors come from a man of 80 years or more in good health.

This clonotype was seen a few times. This chain uses TRBV9 with TRBJ2-5; TRBD2 aligns across 14 bases. Trimming took 3 bases from V and 1 from J; bases not matched to a gene: 14. Looked up from germline, CDR1 is SGDLS and CDR2 is YYNGEE. This CDR3 contains 20 residues. The CDR3 DNA reads as TGTGCCAGCAGCGGAGTAGCCCAAGGGGGGACTAGCGGGAGCCAAGAGACCCAGTACTTC. Its protein is CASSGVAQGGTSGSQETQYF.

The gene calls are TRBV6-6 and TRBJ2-1, with D uncertain. The CDR3 is made up of 15 amino acids. Germline V gene data show CDR1 as MNHNY and CDR2 as SVGAGI (reference sequence). Trimming cost V 4 bases and J 10 bases, with 20 bases left between them. CDR3 in DNA: TGTGCCAGCAGTTTTGTAGAACAGACCGCCTACGAGCAGTTCTTC. It yields the protein CASSFVEQTAYEQFF.

This sequence joins TRBV18 and TRBJ2-7; the match to TRBD1 covers 10 bases. CDR3 length: 15 residues. Germline V gene sequence: CDR1 KGHSH, CDR2 LQKENI. With 2 bases clipped from V and 4 bases from J, the junction kept 5 bases outside the gene matches. The CDR3 sequence is CASSPGQGDLYEQYF. The CDR3 nucleotides read TGTGCCAGCTCACCAGGACAGGGGGATTTGTACGAGCAGTACTTC.

V is TRBV6-2 or TRBV6-3 and J is TRBJ2-7; D is perhaps TRBD1 (6 bases). Trimming pared 0 bases from V and 7 bases from J, leaving 25 bases between. The CDR3 is 18 residues long. Germline V lookup: CDR1 MNHEY, CDR2 SVGEGT. The CDR3 sequence is CASSYSISEGGQMGEQYF. CDR3 nucleotide sequence: TGTGCCAGCAGTTACTCGATATCCGAAGGTGGACAGATGGGAGAGCAGTACTTC.